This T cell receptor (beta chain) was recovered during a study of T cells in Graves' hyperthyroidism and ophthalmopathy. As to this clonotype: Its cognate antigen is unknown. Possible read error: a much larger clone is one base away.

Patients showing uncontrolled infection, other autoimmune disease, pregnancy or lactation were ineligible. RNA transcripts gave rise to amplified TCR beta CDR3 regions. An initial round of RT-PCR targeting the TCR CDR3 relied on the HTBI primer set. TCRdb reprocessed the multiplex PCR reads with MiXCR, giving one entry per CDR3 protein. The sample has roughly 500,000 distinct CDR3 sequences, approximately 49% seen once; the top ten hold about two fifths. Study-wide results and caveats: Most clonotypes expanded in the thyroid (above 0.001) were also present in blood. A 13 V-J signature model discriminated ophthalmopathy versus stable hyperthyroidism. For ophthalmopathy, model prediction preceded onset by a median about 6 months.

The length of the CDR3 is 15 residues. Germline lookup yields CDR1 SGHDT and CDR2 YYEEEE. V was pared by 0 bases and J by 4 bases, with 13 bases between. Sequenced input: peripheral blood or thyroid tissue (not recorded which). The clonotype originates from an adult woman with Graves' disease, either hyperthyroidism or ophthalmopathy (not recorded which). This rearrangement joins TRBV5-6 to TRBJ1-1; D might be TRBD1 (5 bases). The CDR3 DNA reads TGTGCCAGCAGCTTGGGCGGCAGGGCGGCCACTGAAGCTTTCTTT. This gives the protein CASSLGGRAATEAFF.